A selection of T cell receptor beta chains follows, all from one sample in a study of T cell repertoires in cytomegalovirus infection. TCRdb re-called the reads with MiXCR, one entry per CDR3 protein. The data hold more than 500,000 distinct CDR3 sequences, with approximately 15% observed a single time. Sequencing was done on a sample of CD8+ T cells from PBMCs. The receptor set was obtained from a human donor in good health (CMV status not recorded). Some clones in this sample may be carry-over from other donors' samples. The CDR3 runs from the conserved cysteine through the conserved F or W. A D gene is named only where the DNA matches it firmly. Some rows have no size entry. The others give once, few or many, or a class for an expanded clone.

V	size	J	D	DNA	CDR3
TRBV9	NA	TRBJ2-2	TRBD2	TGTGCCAGCAGCGATCAACTAGCGGGGGACACCGGGGAGCTGTTTTTT	CASSDQLAGDTGELFF
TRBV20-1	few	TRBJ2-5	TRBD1	TGCAGTGCTAGAGATCAGGGGGCGGAGACCCAGTACTTC	CSARDQGAETQYF
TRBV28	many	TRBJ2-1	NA	TGTGCCAGCAGTTTGACCCTTGGGGGGGGGGCGAATGAGCAGTTCTTC	CASSLTLGGGANEQFF
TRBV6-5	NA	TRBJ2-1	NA	TGTGCCAGCAGTTACTCAACCCATGAGCAGTTCTTC	CASSYSTHEQFF
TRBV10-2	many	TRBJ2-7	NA	TGCGCCAGCAGTGATTACGGAGGCGAGCAGTACTTC	CASSDYGGEQYF
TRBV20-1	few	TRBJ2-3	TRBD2	TGCAGTGCCCGGACTAGCGGGTACACAGATACGCAGTATTTT	CSARTSGYTDTQYF
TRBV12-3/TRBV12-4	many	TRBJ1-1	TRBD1	TGTGCCAGCAGTTCCGCGGACAGGGAAGCTTTCTTT	CASSSADREAFF
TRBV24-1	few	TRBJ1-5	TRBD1	TGTGCCACCAGTGACCCGGACAGGGAACCTAGCAATCAGCCCCAGCATTTT	CATSDPDREPSNQPQHF
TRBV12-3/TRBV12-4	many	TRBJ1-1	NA	TGTGCCAGCAGTCCGCCGCCTTTCGGGGCTTTCTTT	CASSPPPFGAFF
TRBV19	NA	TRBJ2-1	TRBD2	TGTGCCAGTAATTTAAGGGGCGCGGGAGATGAGCAGTTCTTC	CASNLRGAGDEQFF
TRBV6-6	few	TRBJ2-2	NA	TGTGCCAGCAGTTACGGTACAGAGGCCGGGGAGCTGTTTTTT	CASSYGTEAGELFF
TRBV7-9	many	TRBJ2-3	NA	TGTGCCAGCAGCTTAAACCCGAGACACCGAGATACGCAGTATTTT	CASSLNPRHRDTQYF
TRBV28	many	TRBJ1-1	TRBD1	TGTGCCAGCAGTTTCCGGACAGGTCCCAACACTGAAGCTTTCTTT	CASSFRTGPNTEAFF
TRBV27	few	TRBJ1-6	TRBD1	TGTGCCAGCAGTTTAATACAGGGGAATTCACCCCTCCACTTT	CASSLIQGNSPLHF
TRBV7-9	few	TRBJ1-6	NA	TGTGCCAGCAGCTTAGTACAGACAAACTTTAATTCACCCCTCCACTTT	CASSLVQTNFNSPLHF
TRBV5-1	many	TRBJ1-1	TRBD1	TGCGCCAGCAGCTTGAGGGACAGGCTGAACACTGAAGCTTTCTTT	CASSLRDRLNTEAFF
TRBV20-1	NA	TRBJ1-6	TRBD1	TGCAGTGCTCTACTGCCGGGACAGGGTTTATCACCCCTCCACTTT	CSALLPGQGLSPLHF
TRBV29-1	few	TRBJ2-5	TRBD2	TGCAGCGCCGGGAGGCGGGGGGGGCGAGGCGAGACCCAGTACTTC	CSAGRRGGRGETQYF
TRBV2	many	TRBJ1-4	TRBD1	TGTGCCAGCAGTGTCGAAGGGACAGGGGAACTGTTTTTT	CASSVEGTGELFF